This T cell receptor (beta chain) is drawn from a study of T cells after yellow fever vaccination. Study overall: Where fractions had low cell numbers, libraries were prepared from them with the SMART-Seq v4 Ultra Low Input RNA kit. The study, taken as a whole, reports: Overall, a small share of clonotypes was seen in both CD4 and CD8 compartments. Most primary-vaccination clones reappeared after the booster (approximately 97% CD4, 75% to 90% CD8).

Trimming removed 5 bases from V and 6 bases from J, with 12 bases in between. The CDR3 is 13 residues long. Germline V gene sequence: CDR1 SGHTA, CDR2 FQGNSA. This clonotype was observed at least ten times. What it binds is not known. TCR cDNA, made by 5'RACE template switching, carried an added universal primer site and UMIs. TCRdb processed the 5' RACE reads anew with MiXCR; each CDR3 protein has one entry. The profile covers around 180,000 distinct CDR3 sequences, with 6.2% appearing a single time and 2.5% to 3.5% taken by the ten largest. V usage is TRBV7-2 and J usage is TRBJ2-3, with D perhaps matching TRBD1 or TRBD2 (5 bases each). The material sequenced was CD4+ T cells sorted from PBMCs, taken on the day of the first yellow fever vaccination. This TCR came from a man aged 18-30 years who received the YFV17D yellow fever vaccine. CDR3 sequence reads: CASSRLRDDTQYF. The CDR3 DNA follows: TGTGCCAGCAGCCGACTTCGGGACGATACGCAGTATTTT.